This T cell receptor beta chain was identified during a study of CD4 and CD8 cells across lung adenocarcinoma regions. Trimming shortened V by 5 bases and J by 4 bases, and 15 bases separated the two germline ends. Germline lookup yields CDR1 SGHNT and CDR2 YYREEE (reference sequence). The CDR3 loop spans 14 amino acids. Donors had localized lung adenocarcinoma, a non-small cell lung cancer. From the PCR reads, TCRdb called clonotypes with MiXCR, one entry per CDR3 protein. The sample lists some 16,000 distinct CDR3 sequences, 55% occurring once. Sequenced material: CD8+ T cells from the center of a lung tumor. This TCR was sampled from a female donor with lung adenocarcinoma. The CD4 and CD8 labels of this study may be unreliable. V and J are TRBV5-4 and TRBJ1-1; D possibly corresponds to TRBD1 (5 bases). CDR3 in DNA: TGTGCCAGCAGAAACACAGGAGGGCGCACTGAAGCTTTCTTT. This codes for CASRNTGGRTEAFF.